This T cell receptor beta chain was sequenced for a study of cytomegalovirus exposure and HLA in healthy donors. Across the whole study: Researchers previously reported finding some 110 million unique TCR beta sequences from roughly 170 million T cells. Study-level results: With later analysis, a missense DCLRE1C variant became linked to TCR beta V- and J-gene trimming.

The primer mix had 60 Vbeta and 13 Jbeta primers. As originally analysed: A later analysis tallied 65 million to 85 million unique TCR beta chains, some 12 million of them shared. Sequencing used immunoSEQ multiplex PCR; TCRdb keeps in-frame clones, though not all of them. V, J and clone size are taken as reported in that table, and D and trimming were inferred from the DNA itself. The sample has 150,000 to 200,000 clones, 75% to 90% seen once. About this clone: What it binds is not known.

The CDR3 consists of 15 residues. Unmatched junction bases numbered 2, after V lost 0 bases and J lost 2 bases. Germline V CDR1 and CDR2: WSHSY, SAAADI. Material: PBMCs. The source of this sequence is a girl aged 2 to 9 in good health and CMV-seropositive. V gene TRBV10-2 combines with J gene TRBJ2-7; 9 positions agree with TRBD2. The CDR3 DNA reads TGCGCCAGCAGTGAGTCGGGGACTAGCACCTACGAGCAGTACTTC. Its translation: CASSESGTSTYEQYF.